This is a list of T cell receptor beta chains from one sample in a study of cytomegalovirus exposure and HLA in healthy donors. Here immunoSEQ multiplex PCR was the method, and the copy in TCRdb shows in-frame clones only, minus some. Of some 170,000 clones listed, about 89% were seen once; the top ten hold roughly 2.7%. Material for sequencing was PBMCs. Receptors originate from a man younger than 35 in good health and CMV-seropositive. CDR3s include the opening cysteine and the closing phenylalanine or tryptophan. A D gene is named only where the DNA matches it firmly. Clone size is not always given. Where it is, it says once, few, many or a class for expanded clones.

length	V	size	J	D	CDR3	DNA
14	TRBV18	-	TRBJ2-5	TRBD1	CASSRGQGGETQYF	TGTGCCAGCTCCAGAGGACAGGGCGGAGAGACCCAGTACTTC
16	TRBV5-1	-	TRBJ2-2	TRBD1	CASSLAGTGGTGELFF	TGCGCCAGCAGCTTGGCCGGGACAGGGGGGACCGGGGAGCTGTTTTTT
17	TRBV5-1	-	TRBJ2-1	TRBD2	CASSVTSGRAGYNEQFF	TGCGCCAGCAGCGTCACTAGCGGGAGGGCGGGATACAATGAGCAGTTCTTC
15	TRBV10-3	-	TRBJ2-3	TRBD1	CAISVPGQTRDTQYF	TGTGCCATCAGTGTCCCGGGACAGACCCGAGATACGCAGTATTTT
13	TRBV30	-	TRBJ1-5	-	CAWSDSLSQPQHF	TGTGCCTGGAGTGATTCCCTGAGTCAGCCCCAGCATTTT
14	TRBV19	once	TRBJ2-7	-	CASSTSQGSYEQYF	TGTGCCAGTAGTACCTCCCAGGGCTCCTACGAGCAGTACTTC
13	TRBV6-1	-	TRBJ1-2	-	CASSEEGVYGYTF	TGTGCCAGCAGTGAGGAGGGAGTCTATGGCTACACCTTC
13	TRBV7-9	-	TRBJ2-1	TRBD1	CASSSRRGQDQFF	TGTGCCAGCAGCTCTCGTCGGGGACAGGATCAGTTCTTC
16	TRBV6-1	-	TRBJ2-7	TRBD1	CASSDGLSGQPYEQYF	TGTGCCAGCAGTGATGGTCTATCGGGACAGCCCTACGAGCAGTACTTC
14	TRBV27	few	TRBJ1-5	-	CASSGGVSNQPQHF	TGTGCCAGCAGTGGAGGGGTGAGCAATCAGCCCCAGCATTTT
11	TRBV6-4	-	TRBJ1-1	-	CASREQGEAFF	TGTGCCAGCAGAGAGCAGGGTGAAGCTTTCTTT
13	TRBV7-3	-	TRBJ2-1	TRBD1	CASSATGVNEQFF	TGTGCCAGCAGCGCTACAGGGGTCAATGAGCAGTTCTTC
13	TRBV7-9	-	TRBJ2-4	-	CASSLDGGDIQYF	TGTGCCAGCAGCTTAGACGGCGGGGACATTCAGTACTTC
14	TRBV27	few	TRBJ1-1	-	CASRLIGENTEAFF	TGTGCCAGCAGATTGATAGGGGAGAACACTGAAGCTTTCTTT
16	TRBV14	once	TRBJ2-7	TRBD1	CASSQGPRDRGYEQYF	TGTGCCAGCAGCCAAGGGCCGAGGGACAGGGGGTACGAGCAGTACTTC
17	TRBV7-2	-	TRBJ2-1	-	CASSLDVGTDLYNEQFF	TGTGCCAGCAGCTTAGACGTGGGCACCGACCTTTACAATGAGCAGTTCTTC
14	TRBV11-1	-	TRBJ2-5	-	CASSRGVLGGTQYF	TGTGCCAGCAGCCGCGGGGTCCTCGGGGGGACCCAGTACTTC
11	TRBV9	-	TRBJ2-5	-	CASSGEETQYF	TGTGCCAGCAGCGGGGAGGAGACCCAGTACTTC
16	TRBV5-4	-	TRBJ1-1	-	CASSWGPVDRNTEAFF	TGTGCCAGCAGCTGGGGGCCAGTAGACAGGAACACTGAAGCTTTCTTT
13	TRBV11-2	-	TRBJ2-5	-	CASSLAGRETQYF	TGTGCCAGCAGCCTCGCAGGGAGGGAGACCCAGTACTTC
15	TRBV25-1	-	TRBJ1-6	-	CASSPTVTGNSPLHF	TGTGCCAGCAGTCCGACTGTAACGGGGAATTCACCCCTCCACTTT
15	TRBV27	-	TRBJ2-1	TRBD2	CASSPLSGVYNEQFF	TGTGCCAGCAGCCCCCTCAGCGGGGTCTACAATGAGCAGTTCTTC
14	TRBV2	-	TRBJ1-1	TRBD1	CASSTDRVNTEAFF	TGTGCCAGCAGCACCGACAGGGTGAACACTGAAGCTTTCTTT
13	TRBV9	-	TRBJ2-5	-	CASSPRGVETQYF	TGTGCCAGCAGTCCCAGGGGGGTCGAGACCCAGTACTTC
15	TRBV7-2	-	TRBJ1-2	TRBD1	CASSLDRDLNYGYTF	TGTGCCAGCAGCTTGGACAGGGATTTAAACTATGGCTACACCTTC
14	TRBV6-6	-	TRBJ1-1	-	CASSLVAVNTEAFF	TGTGCCAGCAGCCTTGTTGCGGTGAACACTGAAGCTTTCTTT
20	TRBV28	-	TRBJ2-3	TRBD2	CASSFRSELAGGLAASTQYF	TGTGCCAGCAGTTTCAGAAGTGAGCTAGCGGGGGGGCTGGCAGCGAGTACGCAGTATTTT
15	TRBV10-3	-	TRBJ1-1	-	CAIRHAGYMNTEAFF	TGTGCCATCAGACACGCGGGATACATGAACACTGAAGCTTTCTTT
15	TRBV7-2	-	TRBJ2-7	TRBD2	CASSLDGLDSYEQYF	TGTGCCAGCAGCTTAGATGGACTAGACTCCTACGAGCAGTACTTC
14	TRBV4-3	-	TRBJ2-1	-	CASSQASSDNEQFF	TGCGCCAGCAGCCAGGCTAGCAGTGACAATGAGCAGTTCTTC
15	TRBV5-1	-	TRBJ2-1	-	CASSFASGVYNEQFF	TGCGCCAGCAGCTTTGCCAGCGGAGTCTACAATGAGCAGTTCTTC
11	TRBV20-1	-	TRBJ1-2	-	CRGGRDYGYTF	TGCAGGGGAGGCAGGGACTATGGCTACACCTTC
11	TRBV5-4	-	TRBJ2-1	-	CASSLDIEQFF	TGTGCCAGCAGCTTGGACATTGAGCAGTTCTTC
14	TRBV4-1	-	TRBJ2-2	-	CASSQGAMGGELFF	TGCGCCAGCAGCCAAGGGGCGATGGGCGGGGAGCTGTTTTTT
19	TRBV11-2	-	TRBJ2-3	TRBD2	CASSLRRGVLREKKDTQYF	TGTGCCAGCAGCCTCCGGAGGGGTGTCCTGCGGGAGAAGAAAGATACGCAGTATTTT
14	TRBV7-9	-	TRBJ1-2	TRBD1	CASSEGQGNYGYTF	TGTGCCAGCAGCGAGGGACAGGGAAACTATGGCTACACCTTC
14	TRBV27	-	TRBJ2-1	-	CASSLNLEPDEQFF	TGTGCCAGCAGTTTAAACCTAGAACCCGATGAGCAGTTCTTC
15	TRBV28	-	TRBJ1-3	-	CASSPATGFRGTIYF	TGTGCCAGCAGTCCAGCTACAGGGTTTCGGGGCACCATATATTTT